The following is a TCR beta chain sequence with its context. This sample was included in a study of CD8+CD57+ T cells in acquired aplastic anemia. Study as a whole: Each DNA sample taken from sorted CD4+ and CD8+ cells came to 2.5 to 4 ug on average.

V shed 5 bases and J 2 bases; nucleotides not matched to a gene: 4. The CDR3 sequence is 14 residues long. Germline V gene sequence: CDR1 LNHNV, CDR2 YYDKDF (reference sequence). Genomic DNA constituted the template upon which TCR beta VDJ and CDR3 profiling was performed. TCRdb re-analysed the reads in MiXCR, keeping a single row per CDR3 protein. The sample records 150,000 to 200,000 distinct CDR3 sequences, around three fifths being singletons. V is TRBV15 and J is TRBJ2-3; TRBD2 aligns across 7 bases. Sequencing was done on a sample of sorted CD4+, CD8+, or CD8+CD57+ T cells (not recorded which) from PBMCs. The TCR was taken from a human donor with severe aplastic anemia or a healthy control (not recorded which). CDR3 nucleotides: TGTGCCACCAGCTTGCGGGGGATCACAGATACGCAGTATTTT. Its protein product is CATSLRGITDTQYF.